These 26 T cell receptor beta chains originate from one sample sequenced in a study of blood T cell repertoires in COVID-19. The assay was immunoSEQ multiplex PCR, and TCRdb's table has in-frame clones only and misses some. The table has some 110,000 clones, 75% to 90% seen once. Sequencing was done on a sample of peripheral blood. The receptors shown here come from a woman aged 70-85 years with acute or convalescent COVID-19.

This chain links TRBV12-3 or TRBV12-4 with TRBJ1-1, with D unresolved. Trimming took 6 bases from V and 9 from J, leaving 11 bases between them. The CDR3 length is 11 residues. CDR3 nucleotides: TGTGCCAGCAGCTTGGGAGGGCAAGCTTTCTTT. Its translation: CASSLGGQAFF.

The rearrangement joins TRBV5-1 to TRBJ1-3; TRBD1 aligns across 7 bases. The V segment lost 0 bases and the J segment 4 bases; nucleotides outside the gene matches: 4. The CDR3 runs to 15 residues. Germline V CDR1 and CDR2: SGHRS, YFSETQ. In DNA, the CDR3 is TGCGCCAGCAGCTTGGAGGGGGCTGGAGGAAACACCATATATTTT. Amino acid sequence: CASSLEGAGGNTIYF.

This clone occurred once. The J gene is TRBJ1-4, the V gene TRBV19; 7 positions agree with TRBD1. The V and J ends lost 6 bases and 8 bases, in that order; junction bases with no gene match: 9. CDR3 length: 14 residues. Per germline, CDR1 LNHDA and CDR2 SQIVND (reference sequence). CDR3 bases: TGTGCCAGTAGCCTACAGGGGCTATGGGAAAAACTGTTTTTT. It specifies CASSLQGLWEKLFF.

The CDR3 protein is CASSPSDRGKEGPTGNTIYF. Here the CDR3 DNA reads TGCGCCAGCAGTCCTTCGGACAGGGGTAAGGAGGGCCCTACTGGAAACACCATATATTTT. J is TRBJ1-3 and V is TRBV23-1; 9 positions agree with TRBD1. TRBV23-1 is filed as an ORF, its function uncertain. Losses at the gene ends were 4 bases for V and 2 bases for J; bases not matched to a gene: 18. The CDR3 loop spans 20 amino acids.

As regards this clone: The sample carries other DNA sequences with the same CDR3. The genes are TRBV3-1 (or the pseudogene TRBV3-2) and TRBJ1-4, with no clear D. V gave up 3 bases and J gave up 6 bases, with 11 bases separating them. The CDR3 extends over 14 amino acids. Looked up from germline, CDR1 is LGHDT and CDR2 is YNNKEL (reference sequence). Written as DNA, the CDR3 is TGTGCCAGCAGCCAGAGAGCGGGCGATGAAAAACTGTTTTTT. Translated, it gives CASSQRAGDEKLFF.

The V and J genes are TRBV12-5 and TRBJ2-5; 9 bases are a match to TRBD2. This CDR3 comprises 14 residues. Germline CDR1 reads LGHNT; CDR2 reads FRNRAP. Trimming at V came to 1 base and at J to 5 bases, leaving 2 bases not matched to a gene. CDR3 protein: CASGLALAGETQYF. Here the CDR3 DNA reads TGTGCTAGTGGTTTGGCTCTAGCGGGGGAGACCCAGTACTTC.

The chain recombines TRBV19 with TRBJ1-6; D unclear. Germline V gene lookup returns CDR1 LNHDA and CDR2 SQIVND (reference sequence). This CDR3 spans 17 amino acids. The V gene lost 3 bases and the J gene lost 0 bases, with 12 bases spanning the gap. The CDR3 loop reads CASSILPGSSYNSPLHF. The CDR3, as DNA: TGTGCCAGTAGTATCCTCCCCGGGAGCTCCTATAATTCACCCCTCCACTTT.

The chain has TRBV7-2 and TRBJ1-2; no clear D. This CDR3 is built from 15 residues. CDR1 and CDR2 from the germline V gene are SGHTA and FQGNSA. With 6 bases removed from V and 6 bases from J, the gap between germline ends came to 20 bases. The CDR3 nucleotides are TGTGCCAGCAGTTACCATAAACCCCGGACTCATGGCTACACCTTC. This gives the protein CASSYHKPRTHGYTF.

The genes are TRBV19 and TRBJ1-1, with D perhaps matching TRBD1 (6 bases). Germline lookup yields CDR1 LNHDA and CDR2 SQIVND (reference sequence). This CDR3 has 13 amino acids. V was cut by 9 bases and J by 2 bases, with 13 bases left in between. The DNA for the CDR3 is TGTGCCAGCAACGAGGGGGTAAACACTGAAGCTTTCTTT. Translating it yields CASNEGVNTEAFF.

The V and J genes are TRBV7-9 and TRBJ2-1; 8 bases map to TRBD2. The CDR3 has 17 amino acids. Germline CDR1 reads SEHNR; CDR2 reads FQNEAQ (reference sequence). With V trimmed by 5 bases and J by 2 bases, 11 bases remained unmatched. CDR3 loop: CASSATSGRSAYNEQFF. Written as DNA, the CDR3 is TGTGCCAGCAGCGCCACCAGCGGGAGAAGCGCCTACAATGAGCAGTTCTTC. Variable domain in full (rest from reference TRBV7-9 and TRBJ2-1): DTGVSQNPRHKITKRGQNVTFRCDPISEHNRLYWYRQTLGQGPEFLTYFQNEAQLEKSRLLSDRFSAERPKGSFSTLEIQRTEQGDSAMYLCASSATSGRSAYNEQFFGPGTRLTVL.

The V call is TRBV6-1, the J call TRBJ1-6; TRBD1 aligns across 7 bases. Germline CDR1 and CDR2: MNHNS and SASEGT. The CDR3 contains 15 residues. Trimming took 3 bases from V and 10 from J; bases not matched to a gene: 9. Here the CDR3 reads CASSEVTGRISPLHF. CDR3 nucleotide sequence: TGTGCCAGCAGTGAGGTGACAGGGAGAATATCACCCCTCCACTTT.

Only one count was recorded for this clone. The gene calls are TRBV5-1 and TRBJ2-2, with TRBD2 matching over 8 bases. The V segment lost 1 base and the J segment 6 bases; nucleotides outside the gene matches: 8. CDR3 length equals 16 residues. Germline CDR1 is SGHRS and CDR2 is YFSETQ. CDR3 coding DNA: TGCGCCAGCAGCTTGCCCGGGGGGGATGGTGCCGGGGAGCTGTTTTTT. Amino acids: CASSLPGGDGAGELFF.

The J gene is TRBJ1-6, the V gene TRBV5-1; possible D gene TRBD1, 6 bases. The length of the CDR3 is 15 residues. Germline V gene lookup returns CDR1 SGHRS and CDR2 YFSETQ. The V and J ends lost 0 bases and 14 bases respectively, with 18 bases between them. The chain's CDR3 is CASSLAGAGVRALHF. The DNA of the CDR3 is TGCGCCAGCAGCTTGGCCGGGGCAGGGGTTAGGGCCCTCCACTTT.

This clone was counted only a few times. J is TRBJ1-2 and V is TRBV2, with 7 nucleotides matching TRBD1. The germline V gene encodes CDR1 SNHLY and CDR2 FYNNEI. CDR3 length: 15 amino acids. J was trimmed by 8 bases and V by 3 bases; bases with no gene match: 12. This chain's CDR3 is CASSDATGTVGGYTF. The CDR3 DNA sequence: TGTGCCAGCAGTGATGCCACCGGGACAGTCGGCGGCTACACCTTC. The variable domain in full, completed from reference TRBV2 and TRBJ1-2, reads EPEVTQTPSHQVTQMGQEVILRCVPISNHLYFYWYRQILGQKVEFLVSFYNNEISEKSEIFDDQFSVERPDGSNFTLKIRSTKLEDSAMYFCASSDATGTVGGYTFGSGTRLTVV.

This chain links TRBV19 with TRBJ2-2; TRBD2 matches at 9 bases. V gave up 9 bases and J gave up 4 bases; unmatched junction bases: 9. This CDR3 spans 15 amino acids. Per the germline V gene, CDR1 is LNHDA and CDR2 is SQIVND (reference sequence). CDR3 region: CASSAGGAGTGELFF. CDR3 in DNA: TGTGCCAGCTCAGCGGGGGGCGCGGGCACCGGGGAGCTGTTTTTT.

This chain links TRBV18 with TRBJ2-7; TRBD2 might be the D (6 bases). Germline CDR1 and CDR2: KGHSH and LQKENI. V dropped 0 bases and J dropped 6 bases, with 15 bases sitting between them. The CDR3 contains 15 residues. CDR3 sequence reads: CASSPPSLGGAEQYF. In DNA form, the CDR3 reads TGTGCCAGCTCACCACCGTCGTTGGGGGGAGCCGAGCAGTACTTC.

The CDR3 nucleotides are TGTGCCAGCAGCCAAGACCGGGACAGACATTCACCCCTCCACTTT. Amino acid sequence: CASSQDRDRHSPLHF. This chain connects TRBV3-1 (or the pseudogene TRBV3-2) to TRBJ1-6; 7 bases are a match to TRBD1. Per germline, CDR1 LGHDT and CDR2 YNNKEL (reference sequence). V was pared by 0 bases and J by 8 bases, with 4 bases of the junction left unmatched. CDR3 length equals 15 residues.

The V gene is TRBV12-5, the J gene TRBJ2-7, with D tentatively TRBD2 (5 bases). V lost 3 bases and J lost 3, with 9 bases in between. The CDR3 is made up of 13 amino acids. Germline V lookup: CDR1 LGHNT, CDR2 FRNRAP. CDR3 nucleotides: TGTGCTAGTGGTTTCTCGGGGATCTACGAGCAGTACTTC. Protein: CASGFSGIYEQYF.

The V call is TRBV3-1 (or the pseudogene TRBV3-2), the J call TRBJ2-5; unclear D gene. Per germline, CDR1 LGHDT and CDR2 YNNKEL (reference sequence). The CDR3 is 14 amino acids. The germline V and J ends were trimmed by 3 bases and 6 bases, with 14 bases remaining between them. CDR3 sequence: CASSQTVGPKTQYF. The CDR3, as DNA: TGTGCCAGCAGCCAGACGGTGGGCCCGAAGACCCAGTACTTC.

The chain joins TRBV5-1 to TRBJ2-2; 10 bases align to TRBD2. CDR1 and CDR2 (germline): SGHRS, YFSETQ. V shed 0 bases and J 2 bases; nucleotides not matched to a gene: 10. The length of the CDR3 is 19 residues. CDR3 DNA: TGCGCCAGCAGCTTGGGACTTAGCGGGAGGAATCCTAACACCGGGGAGCTGTTTTTT. This sequence encodes CASSLGLSGRNPNTGELFF.

The chain joins TRBV10-1 to TRBJ2-1; 7 bases fit TRBD2. V was clipped by 5 bases and J by 0 bases; unmatched bases: 4. The CDR3 totals 15 residues. The germline V gene has CDR1 WNHNN and CDR2 SYGVQD (reference sequence). CDR3 sequence: CASSPSGSSYNEQFF. CDR3 DNA: TGCGCCAGCAGTCCTAGCGGAAGCTCCTACAATGAGCAGTTCTTC.

This clone has only one observation. V gene TRBV4-1 combines with J gene TRBJ2-3, with D possibly matching TRBD1 (5 bases). CDR1 is MGHRA, CDR2 YSYEKL, per germline. Trimming shortened V by 1 base and J by 6 bases, and 11 bases separated the two germline ends. The CDR3 totals 14 residues. The CDR3 DNA sequence: TGCGCCAGCAGCCAAGTAGGGGTAAGGGATACGCAGTATTTT. This codes for CASSQVGVRDTQYF.

The rearrangement links TRBV13 to TRBJ2-7; D unresolved. Germline loops: CDR1 PRHDT, CDR2 FYEKMQ (reference sequence). V was cut by 0 bases and J by 0 bases, with 3 bases left in between. CDR3 length: 13 amino acids. The CDR3 loop is CASSLGGSYEQYF. DNA of the CDR3: TGTGCCAGCAGCTTAGGCGGCTCCTACGAGCAGTACTTC.

The V gene is TRBV28, the J gene TRBJ1-1, with 9 bases matching TRBD1. V shed 4 bases, J shed 5 bases, and the junction held 14 bases outside the gene matches. This CDR3 comprises 17 residues. The germline V gene has CDR1 MDHEN and CDR2 SYDVKM. The CDR3 sequence is CASSSMYRGLRETEAFF. DNA of the CDR3: TGTGCCAGCAGTTCGATGTACAGGGGGCTACGAGAAACTGAAGCTTTCTTT. The variable domain in full, with the rest retrieved from reference TRBV28 and TRBJ1-1, is DVKVTQSSRYLVKRTGEKVFLECVQDMDHENMFWYRQDPGLGLRLIYFSYDVKMKEKGDIPEGYSVSREKKERFSLILESASTNQTSMYLCASSSMYRGLRETEAFFGQGTRLTVV.

The chain employs TRBV2 and TRBJ1-4; perhaps TRBD1 as D (6 bases). The CDR3 runs 15 residues. The V gene lost 6 bases and the J gene lost 2 bases, with 13 bases spanning the gap. Germline V gene lookup returns CDR1 SNHLY and CDR2 FYNNEI. CDR3 sequence reads: CASRVQGDTNEKLFF. The CDR3 DNA follows: TGTGCCAGCAGAGTACAGGGTGATACTAATGAAAAACTGTTTTTT.

CDR3 in amino acids: CASSGSATNEKLFF. In DNA form, the CDR3 reads TGTGCCAGTAGCGGGAGTGCAACTAATGAAAAACTGTTTTTT. The V and J genes are TRBV19 and TRBJ1-4, with D hard to call. The CDR3 runs to 14 residues. Trimming stripped 6 bases from V and 0 bases from J, with 8 bases between. Looked up from germline, CDR1 is LNHDA and CDR2 is SQIVND (reference sequence). Full variable domain (outside the CDR3, taken from reference TRBV19 and TRBJ1-4): DGGITQSPKYLFRKEGQNVTLSCEQNLNHDAMYWYRQDPGQGLRLIYYSQIVNDFQKGDIAEGYSVSREKKESFPLTVTSAQKNPTAFYLCASSGSATNEKLFFGSGTQLSVL.